Sequencing of this T cell receptor beta chain was carried out in a study of long-term antiretroviral therapy in people with HIV (dated by TCRdb to between 2021 and 2022). Broadly, across the study: Collection of the earliest samples took place about a decade ahead of the 2015 WHO recommendation for immediate ART, at a time when ART was typically delayed until CD4 counts fell. Whether ART initiation and durable HIV suppression were associated with changes in peripheral blood TRB repertoire composition and diversity was tested in a retrospective serial study. Of the 30 participants with HIV, ten to eleven were female. From some 30 adults with confirmed HIV infection, the cohort provided under 200 cryopreserved PBMC samples, gathered serially across a mean of approximately six years (range 1-12). No cross-contamination during QIAcube processing was seen in test extractions of a monoclonal T-cell line run alongside around 31 polyclonal samples. The research as a whole found: Compared with controls, HIV repertoires had narrower CDR3 length ranges, and the network structure pointed to an antigen-experienced repertoire that shifted only slightly toward naive after ART. Inferences about post-ART repertoire changes were limited because no data were available on ART adherence, viral resistance or therapy changes. Expanded TRB clones identified before ART initiation dominated the repertoire at all time points, although this dominance fluctuated and declined in many PLHIV after ART. Because PBMC availability was limited, only the TCR beta chain was sequenced, with no alpha chain pairing. Starting ART was linked to a significant rise in TRB diversity, yet even after long-term ART the diversity remained significantly lower than in transplant donor controls. Samples dated from about 2004 to 2017, and the ART regimens used may be less effective than current ones. Because pre-ART samples had limited cell numbers, profiling was done on unsorted PBMC rather than on sorted CD4+ and CD8+ T cells.

Turning to this clone: Its antigen has not been determined. No per-base quality is available; no much larger clone lies one base away.

The immunoSEQ hsTCRB v3.0 assay was used at survey level resolution for TRB variable region sequencing. The target sequencing depth for TRB was roughly 35,000-50,000 T-cell genomes per sample. Pooled TRB libraries were sequenced on an Illumina MiSeq with a v3 150-cycle kit. The authors processed their data as follows. Repertoire analysis was performed in R inside a reproducible Nextflow workflow that covered QC, data transformation and analysis. LymphoSeq2, an R package for exploring AIRR-Seq data, was used to implement the custom analyses. Four samples yielding fewer than 5000 total TRB sequences were excluded, leaving around 190 analyzed HIV repertoires. Among the 188 retained HIV repertoires, about 59 were collected before ART initiation and approximately 130 were collected after ART initiation. Repertoires were downsampled to 5000 TRB nucleotide sequences, and summary statistics were averaged over 100 downsampling iterations. The analysis kept only TRB sequences whose CDR3 regions were at least seven amino acids long. Diversity was measured with a Shannon entropy-derived clonality score and the Gini coefficient. In the repertoire networks, any two of the top 5000 CDR3 amino acid sequences were connected whenever the two sequences differed by an edit distance of one. Antigen specificity groups and MHC restriction were predicted for TRB CDR3 amino acid sequences with GLIPH2. CDR3 amino acid sequences were matched against VDJdb and McPAS-TCR to flag known CMV, EBV, HIV or tissue antigen associations. Pre-ART, post-ART and control groups were compared with Wilcoxon signed-rank tests and Holm-Bonferroni correction. TCRdb carries this immuneACCESS record with in-frame sequences only. Its versions omit some clonotypes, under half of them owing to an unresolved V gene in the studies checked, with the rest unexplained. Clonal size and the V and J genes are those of that table, whereas D and trimming came from the DNA. This sample has around 13,000 clones in its table, and roughly 82% of those were observed once. The top ten clonotypes cover 7% to 7.5% of the sample.

Inclusion was restricted to participants for whom at least one PBMC sample before ART initiation and at least two post-ART samples were available. Treatment was received in the United States of America by all participants with HIV. Before DNA extraction, cryopreserved samples of about 0.95-11 million PBMC were thawed and washed. At the time of the earliest PBMC sample for each participant with HIV, ages ranged from about 23 to 60 years. PBMC samples from each participant spanned 1-4 timepoints before ART initiation and 2-8 timepoints after ART initiation, with a median of 7 samples. For every participant, serial HIV viral load, CD4+ T-cell count, ART history and demographic data were obtained. Using a Qiagen kit on a QIAcube, genomic DNA was extracted from unsorted PBMC, with samples processed in batches of 12. The germline V gene (reference sequence) specifies LNHDA as CDR1 and SQIVND as CDR2. The CDR3 numbers 14 residues from cysteine through phenylalanine. CDR3 DNA only is kept here, 42 bases in frame from base 1. V is clipped by 9 bases and J by 7 bases, and the sequence between their germline boundaries is 22 bases long.

This sequence uses TRBV19 and TRBJ2-7; tentative D gene TRBD2, with 5 bases matching. Sequenced here: unsorted PBMCs, sampled 0.4 years after starting antiretroviral therapy. This receptor was identified in a man aged 25 to 40 with HIV. CDR3 loop: CARPTGVLLCEQYF. The nucleotide sequence reads as follows: TGTGCCAGGCCCACCGGGGTCCTTTTGTGTGAGCAGTACTTC.